This T cell receptor beta chain was sequenced for a study of CD8+ T cells in alopecia areata. Looking at the study overall: Tofacitinib treatment spanned 6 to 18 months, with 6 months off drug afterward. General study findings and limits: Higher clonality was seen in lesional scalp than in normal scalp, especially in alopecia totalis/universalis. Scalp clonality, together with expanded CD8+ clones among the top 100, fell significantly with tofacitinib.

Treatment of the sample: oral pan-JAK inhibitor, 5-10 mg twice daily. Collection of lesional scalp punch biopsies and peripheral blood was performed in alopecia areata patients. Notes on this clone: Its cognate antigen is unknown.

RNA was isolated and reverse transcribed to cDNA, the sequencing template. TCRdb keeps only in-frame clones here, not all; method: immunoSEQ multiplex PCR. The sample has a few hundred thousand clones, around two fifths seen once. The sequence was obtained from a human donor with alopecia areata. Here the sequenced sample was CD4+ T cells sorted from blood, taken at week 34, from a patient treated with tofacitinib.

Written as DNA, the CDR3 is TGTGCCAGCAGCTTCGGGCTAGCGGAGTCCTACGAGCAGTACTTC. It encodes CASSFGLAESYEQYF. The genes are TRBV7-2 and TRBJ2-7; 7 nucleotides line up with TRBD2. Germline V lookup: CDR1 SGHTA, CDR2 FQGNSA. CDR3 length: 15 amino acids. Trimming removed 3 bases from V and 1 base from J; junction bases left unmatched: 6.